This paragraph reports one T cell receptor (beta chain). The sample is drawn from a study of response to subunit inactivated influenza vaccine. TCRdb re-analysed the RT-PCR reads in MiXCR, keeping a single row per CDR3 protein. The data show more than 450,000 distinct CDR3 sequences, with approximately 10% seen just once and around 9.6% held by the top ten. The germline CDR1 and CDR2 sequences are GTSNPN and SVGIG (reference sequence). This CDR3 comprises 14 residues. Trimming left V 2 bases short and J 7 bases short, with 15 bases between. This chain uses TRBV30 with TRBJ1-5; D is possibly TRBD1 (5 bases). The TCR was taken from a man aged 45-60 years who received an inactivated influenza vaccine. Material: PBMCs from blood, obtained on the day of vaccination. Here the CDR3 DNA reads TGTGCCTGGAGTTCAGGGAGGTGGGACCAGCCCCAGCATTTT. Protein sequence: CAWSSGRWDQPQHF. Supplemented by reference TRBV30 and TRBJ1-5, the full variable domain reads SQTIHQWPATLVQPVGSPLSLECTVEGTSNPNLYWYRQAAGRGLQLLFYSVGIGQISSEVPQNLSASRPQDRQFILSSKKLLLSDSGFYLCAWSSGRWDQPQHFGDGTRLSIL.